This T cell receptor (beta chain) was sequenced for a study of blood T cell repertoires in COVID-19. Sequencing was performed with immunoSEQ multiplex PCR; in TCRdb, only in-frame clones are kept and a portion is missing. The table includes 250,000 or so clones, approximately 89% detected once. As concerns this clone: One end of the junction fails to match germline, which may point to a read error.

The study drew participants aged about 18 to 95 years from some 25 US areas. CDR1 is MNHNY, CDR2 SVGAGI, per germline (reference sequence). The CDR3 spans 14 residues. The rearrangement uses TRBV6-6 and TRBJ2-5, with D possibly matching TRBD1 (6 bases). Specimen: PBMCs or T cells enriched from blood (not recorded which). This clonotype was sampled from a woman aged 40 to 55 who had been exposed to COVID-19. The CDR3 DNA is TGTGCCAGCAGAACCGACGGATTGGGACAAGTGCCTCACTTC. This encodes CASRTDGLGQVPHF.